The T cell receptor beta chain described here comes from a study of T cell changes during pregnancy in multiple sclerosis (dated by TCRdb to the late 2010s). Turning to the overall study: The study examined how the T cell repertoire changed over the course of pregnancy in women with multiple sclerosis.

The library was obtained by the immunoSEQ multiplex PCR assay. TCRdb re-hosts the immuneACCESS table, in-frame sequences only. Its copies lack some clones; in the studies checked, an unresolved V gene accounts for under half of them, and the cause for the rest is not known. For this sample the table gives roughly 110,000 clones, of which 80% to 95% were detected only once. The ten top clones hold over 0.65% of the sample. Concerning this clone itself: Its antigen specificity is not known. Base qualities are not provided; no much larger clone lies one nucleotide away.

CDR3 length: 15 amino acids, cysteine to phenylalanine. Only CDR3 DNA is held: 45 bases, read in frame from base 1. Germline trimming: 4 bases from V, 0 bases from J; junction bases outside gene matches: 4. CDR1 and CDR2 are read off the germline V gene (reference sequence) as SGHNT and YYREEE. This specimen was peripheral blood, taken in the third trimester of pregnancy. The chain uses TRBV5-4 and TRBJ2-7; the central 10 bases match TRBD2. The clonotype originates from a female donor in good health, enrolled as a control in a pregnancy study. The sequenced DNA is TGTGCCAGCAGCGCGTCTAGCGGGGGCTCCTACGAGCAGTACTTC. Its protein is CASSASSGGSYEQYF.